This entry lists 27 T cell receptor beta chains sequenced from one sample in a study of shared clonotypes between healthy human individuals. Naive CD8 cells lacked CD45RO and underwent positive selection for CCR7, leaving out terminally differentiated effector memory CD45RA+ cells. The method was immunoSEQ multiplex PCR; TCRdb's version includes in-frame clones alone and lacks a portion of them. The sample records about 2.1 million clones, around 93% being singletons. Sequencing used naive CD8+ T cells from PBMCs. The receptors shown here come from a man aged 18 to 29 in good health. Some clones in this sample may be carry-over from other donors' samples.

The V gene is TRBV9, the J gene TRBJ2-1; 8 bases line up with TRBD2. Germline V lookup: CDR1 SGDLS, CDR2 YYNGEE. The CDR3 covers 16 residues. The V segment lost 3 bases and the J segment 3 bases; nucleotides outside the gene matches: 8. The chain's CDR3 is CASSDTGTSDYNEQFF. In DNA form, the CDR3 reads TGTGCCAGCAGCGACACCGGGACTAGTGACTACAATGAGCAGTTCTTC.

The chain uses TRBV4-1 and TRBJ2-5; TRBD2 matches at 8 bases. V lost 1 base and J lost 6; bases outside the gene matches: 7. Germline V gene sequence: CDR1 MGHRA, CDR2 YSYEKL. The CDR3 is 15 residues long. CDR3 coding DNA: TGCGCCAGCAGCCAAGCCTCAAGCGGGAGCAAGACCCAGTACTTC. Protein sequence: CASSQASSGSKTQYF.

J is TRBJ1-1 and V is TRBV27; 8 bases agree with TRBD1. Germline lookup yields CDR1 MNHEY and CDR2 SMNVEV (reference sequence). The J segment lost 4 bases and the V segment lost 8 bases, leaving 6 bases of the junction unmatched. The CDR3 sequence is 13 residues long. CDR3 DNA: TGTGCCAGCCACAGGGGGTCCGGCACTGAAGCTTTCTTT. Amino acids: CASHRGSGTEAFF.

This chain joins TRBV4-1 and TRBJ1-5, with a tentative D call TRBD1 (6 bases). Deletions cut 4 bases from V and 2 bases from J, with 18 bases between. CDR3 size: 17 residues. Germline V gene data show CDR1 as MGHRA and CDR2 as YSYEKL. CDR3 residues: CASSLRAGGQGNQPQHF. For the CDR3, the DNA is TGCGCCAGCAGCCTTCGAGCGGGGGGCCAGGGCAATCAGCCCCAGCATTTT.

V usage is TRBV7-3 and J usage is TRBJ2-5, with D perhaps assigned TRBD1 or TRBD2 (5 bases each). The CDR3 runs 15 residues. V lost 5 bases, J lost 2 bases, and 15 bases lay in between. From germline, CDR1 is SGHTA and CDR2 FQGTGA. Written as DNA, the CDR3 is TGTGCCAGCAGCCCCGGGACGGAAGTTCAAGAGACCCAGTACTTC. It translates to CASSPGTEVQETQYF.

V usage is TRBV28 and J usage is TRBJ1-4; D unresolved. The ends were cut back, 2 bases at V and 3 bases at J, with 7 bases in the middle. CDR1 and CDR2 from the germline V gene are MDHEN and SYDVKM. The CDR3 sequence is 14 residues long. The CDR3 loop is CASSLTDPNEKLFF. In DNA form, the CDR3 reads TGTGCCAGCAGTTTAACGGACCCTAATGAAAAACTGTTTTTT.

The chain links TRBV7-3 to TRBJ2-1; no definite D call. Germline lookup yields CDR1 SGHTA and CDR2 FQGTGA. This CDR3 contains 13 residues. V lost 5 bases, J lost 5 bases, and 10 bases lay in between. CDR3 in amino acids: CASSRSMDNEQFF. DNA of the CDR3: TGTGCCAGCAGCCGATCGATGGACAATGAGCAGTTCTTC.

V gene TRBV19 combines with J gene TRBJ1-4, with TRBD1 as a possible D gene (5 bases). The germline V gene encodes CDR1 LNHDA and CDR2 SQIVND (reference sequence). The CDR3 is 15 amino acids. Deletions cut 4 bases from V and 0 bases from J, with 9 bases between. CDR3 nucleotides: TGTGCCAGTAGTAAAGAGACAGCAACTAATGAAAAACTGTTTTTT. Translating it yields CASSKETATNEKLFF.

The chain joins TRBV6-5 to TRBJ1-4; D is ambiguous. Germline CDR1 is MNHEY and CDR2 is SVGAGI. This CDR3 is 12 amino acids long. The germline V and J ends were trimmed by 2 bases and 4 bases, with 2 bases remaining between them. The CDR3 DNA sequence: TGTGCCAGCAGTTACCTTAATGAAAAACTGTTTTTT. Translation gives CASSYLNEKLFF.

CDR3 sequence (DNA): TGTGCCAGCAGCTCCTTCCCAGGGTACAACACCGGGGAGCTGTTTTTT. Translation: CASSSFPGYNTGELFF. The chain is built from TRBV11-2 and TRBJ2-2; D perhaps matches TRBD1 (5 bases). Trimming removed 4 bases from V and 2 bases from J, with 14 bases in between. CDR3 length: 16 residues. Germline lookup yields CDR1 SGHAT and CDR2 FQNNGV.

This clone has a single count. V usage is TRBV5-4 and J usage is TRBJ2-1, with 9 positions matching TRBD1. Losses at the gene ends were 0 bases for V and 2 bases for J; bases not matched to a gene: 3. In germline, CDR1 is SGHNT, CDR2 YYREEE (reference sequence). The CDR3 spans 16 residues. The CDR3 DNA follows: TGTGCCAGCAGCTTGGGGCGGACAGGGGCCTACAATGAGCAGTTCTTC. Residues: CASSLGRTGAYNEQFF.

With regard to this clone: The sample carries other DNA sequences with the same CDR3. The V gene is TRBV7-9, the J gene TRBJ2-7, with D perhaps TRBD1 (5 bases). The CDR3 has 15 amino acids. V lost 1 base and J lost 0, with 10 bases in between. Germline assignment: CDR1 SEHNR and CDR2 FQNEAQ (reference sequence). The CDR3: CASSLGGRASYEQYF. CDR3 in DNA: TGTGCCAGCAGCTTAGGGGGCAGGGCCTCCTACGAGCAGTACTTC.

As concerns this clone: This CDR3 is also generated by other DNA sequences in the sample. This chain uses TRBV6-5 with TRBJ2-7; D is undetermined. The ends were cut back, 1 base at V and 4 bases at J, with 8 bases in the middle. The V gene's germline CDR1 is MNHEY and CDR2 SVGAGI. The CDR3 is 13 amino acids. The CDR3 is CASSYFAGYEQYF. The CDR3 nucleotides read TGTGCCAGCAGTTACTTCGCAGGTTACGAGCAGTACTTC.

The J gene is TRBJ2-7, the V gene TRBV7-8; tentatively, D is TRBD2 (6 bases). The CDR3 totals 16 residues. Trimming removed 5 bases from V and 0 bases from J, with 17 bases in between. Germline V gene sequence: CDR1 SGHVS, CDR2 FQNEAQ. The CDR3 spells CASSGDWGEASYEQYF. CDR3 DNA sequence: TGTGCCAGCAGCGGTGACTGGGGGGAGGCCTCCTACGAGCAGTACTTC. Looking up the rest from reference TRBV7-8 and TRBJ2-7 gives the full variable domain: GAGVSQSPRYKVAKRGQDVALRCDPISGHVSLFWYQQALGQGPEFLTYFQNEAQLDKSGLPSDRFFAERPEGSVSTLKIQRTQQEDSAVYLCASSGDWGEASYEQYFGPGTRLTVT.

This clone was seen a single time. This rearrangement joins TRBV5-8 to TRBJ2-7, with D possibly called TRBD1 or TRBD2 (5 bases each). Per the germline V gene, CDR1 is SGHTS and CDR2 is YDEGEE. This CDR3 comprises 15 residues. Deletions cut 0 bases from V and 1 base from J, with 11 bases between. The DNA of the CDR3 is TGTGCCAGCAGCTTGGACGGGGACCGATCCTACGAGCAGTACTTC. This translates into CASSLDGDRSYEQYF.

The V call is TRBV5-1, the J call TRBJ2-1; D remains ambiguous. V shed 2 bases and J shed 0 bases, with 9 bases lying between them. The CDR3 runs to 15 residues. The V gene's germline CDR1 is SGHRS and CDR2 YFSETQ. CDR3 nucleotide sequence: TGCGCCAGCAGCTTTGAGCCTTCCTCCTACAATGAGCAGTTCTTC. Translation: CASSFEPSSYNEQFF.

The genes are TRBV30 and TRBJ2-7, with 14 nucleotides matching TRBD2. The junction had 3 bases not matched to a gene; V was cut back by 4 bases and J by 7 bases. In germline, CDR1 is GTSNPN, CDR2 SVGIG (reference sequence). The CDR3 covers 13 residues. The CDR3 DNA sequence: TGTGCCTGGACGGGACTAGCGGGAGTTGAGCAGTACTTC. It codes for CAWTGLAGVEQYF.

This chain links TRBV5-6 with TRBJ1-2; the match to TRBD1 covers 8 bases. Germline V gives CDR1 SGHDT, CDR2 YYEEEE. V lost 3 bases and J lost 4; bases outside the gene matches: 8. CDR3 length: 15 amino acids. As DNA, the CDR3 is TGTGCCAGCAGCTCCGGGACAGGAAATTTCTATGGCTACACCTTC. Its protein is CASSSGTGNFYGYTF.

This chain links TRBV4-2 with TRBJ2-1, with 7 bases identical to TRBD2. CDR1 is LGHNA, CDR2 YNFKEQ, per germline. The CDR3 loop spans 14 amino acids. V shed 1 base, J shed 8 bases, and the junction held 5 bases outside the gene matches. The chain's CDR3 is CASSQASRGDEQFF. CDR3 in DNA: TGTGCCAGCAGCCAAGCCTCACGGGGGGATGAGCAGTTCTTC.

The CDR3 sequence is CASSKTGGYEQYF. The CDR3 DNA reads TGTGCCAGCAGCAAAACAGGGGGCTACGAGCAGTACTTC. The chain combines TRBV28 with TRBJ2-7; 8 positions match TRBD1. The CDR3 contains 13 residues. Germline CDR1 MDHEN, CDR2 SYDVKM. Unmatched junction bases numbered 4, after V lost 6 bases and J lost 3 bases.

The chain uses TRBV30 and TRBJ1-4; D is unclear. Germline V gene lookup returns CDR1 GTSNPN and CDR2 SVGIG (reference sequence). This CDR3 is built from 13 residues. Trimming stripped 1 base from V and 6 bases from J, with 9 bases between. The CDR3 DNA is TGTGCCTGGAGTGCAGGACGGGATGAAAAACTGTTTTTT. Its protein product is CAWSAGRDEKLFF. The full variable domain, completed using reference TRBV30 and TRBJ1-4, is SQTIHQWPATLVQPVGSPLSLECTVEGTSNPNLYWYRQAAGRGLQLLFYSVGIGQISSEVPQNLSASRPQDRQFILSSKKLLLSDSGFYLCAWSAGRDEKLFFGSGTQLSVL.

The rearrangement uses TRBV7-9 and TRBJ2-5; possibly TRBD1 for D (5 bases). Germline assignment: CDR1 SEHNR and CDR2 FQNEAQ (reference sequence). This CDR3 is built from 15 residues. V was trimmed by 2 bases and J by 1 base, leaving 11 bases between them. DNA of the CDR3: TGTGCCAGCAGCTTAATTCAAGGGGTCCAAGAGACCCAGTACTTC. Protein: CASSLIQGVQETQYF.

On this clone itself: Other DNA sequences in this specimen translate into the identical CDR3. This chain links TRBV9 with TRBJ2-7; a possible D gene is TRBD2 (6 bases). V shed 3 bases and J shed 4 bases, with 14 bases lying between them. Germline CDR1 SGDLS, CDR2 YYNGEE. CDR3 length: 14 residues. CDR3 loop: CASSAFGTPYEQYF. The CDR3 DNA follows: TGTGCCAGCAGCGCCTTCGGGACTCCTTACGAGCAGTACTTC.

A word on this clone: At the DNA level, this CDR3 is encoded by other sequences in the same sample as well. The gene calls are TRBV2 and TRBJ2-1; no clear D. The CDR3 totals 12 residues. Trimming shortened V by 3 bases and J by 6 bases, and 6 bases separated the two germline ends. Germline CDR1 is SNHLY and CDR2 is FYNNEI. This CDR3 is CASSEVGNEQFF. In DNA, the CDR3 is TGTGCCAGCAGTGAGGTAGGCAATGAGCAGTTCTTC.

J is TRBJ1-4 and V is TRBV9; 9 bases fit TRBD1. There are 17 residues in the CDR3. Germline values: CDR1 SGDLS, CDR2 YYNGEE. V was clipped by 4 bases and J by 7 bases; unmatched bases: 14. The CDR3, as DNA: TGTGCCAGCAGCCCGCGGAATTGGGGACAGGGCGGTGAAAAACTGTTTTTT. It translates to CASSPRNWGQGGEKLFF.

A word on this clone: Other DNA sequences in the same sample also yield this CDR3. The chain links TRBV28 to TRBJ2-5; D gene uncertain. Germline CDR1 reads MDHEN; CDR2 reads SYDVKM. The V end lost 2 bases, the J end lost 2 bases, and 3 bases lay between the germline ends. This CDR3 is 12 amino acids long. CDR3 sequence reads: CASSLVQETQYF. The CDR3 nucleotides read TGTGCCAGCAGTTTAGTTCAAGAGACCCAGTACTTC.

Only a few counts were recorded for this clone. The V call is TRBV4-1, the J call TRBJ1-1, with no clear D. V was cut by 7 bases and J by 0 bases, with 12 bases left in between. Germline CDR1 MGHRA, CDR2 YSYEKL. This CDR3 is 14 amino acids long. In DNA form, the CDR3 reads TGCGCCAGCATGAAGGACCTCATGAACACTGAAGCTTTCTTT. It specifies CASMKDLMNTEAFF.